This T cell receptor beta chain was retrieved from a study of shared clonotypes between healthy human individuals (dated by TCRdb to the early 2020s). Study-wide context: The cohort comprised a couple of women and three men aged 18 to 49 years. Per donor, three plates each were used for CD4 naive and CD4 memory, two for CD8 naive, and one for CD8 memory. To estimate repertoire size and how much clonotype sharing occurs between individuals, the study deeply sequenced the blood TCR repertoires of about 5 healthy adults. To increase sequencing depth and limit assay-specific biases, TCR repertoire library preparation and sequencing were carried out by different laboratories using diverse techniques. Per donor, leukapheresis produced somewhere between about 0.94 and 9.5 billion PBMCs.

Healthy HIV-negative adults with no recently reported acute infections or vaccinations were included as donors. Every donor was a Caucasian adult living in Nashville, Tennessee, USA. CD4+ T cells were enriched through magnetic negative selection, after which naive cells were positively selected on CD45RA and the remaining negative fraction served as the memory subset. Blood was collected by leukapheresis, and PBMCs were isolated by Ficoll-Histopaque density gradient centrifugation and then cryopreserved in liquid nitrogen vapor phase. Analytical flow cytometry was used to check the purity and quantity of every magnetically sorted T cell population. Genomic DNA was isolated from every sorted fraction and measured by UV absorbance on a Nanodrop 2000c. As regards this clone: Which antigen it targets is not known. The sample holds no much larger clone one base away, and base qualities are not on file.

TCR CDR3 regions were amplified from genomic DNA by multiplex PCR using the deep immunoSEQ assay. Genomic DNA extracted from each cell subset was distributed evenly over all wells of several immunoSEQ 96-well plates, and each plate served as one replicate. Each replicate PCR for sorted subsets received 150 to 250 ng genomic DNA, equal to roughly 30,000 T cell genomes. Purified libraries were measured with a Qubit 3.0 fluorometer, size-checked on a Bioanalyzer 2100, and measured again with the KAPA Library Quantification kit. Every immunoSEQ 96-well plate was sequenced on a dedicated single-read 150-cycle Illumina NextSeq 550 flow cell. The authors' pipeline ran thus. The immunoSEQ output contained only junctional sequences without quality scores, so filtering could not match that applied to full-length reads. To assign V/J genes and CDR3, sequences were annotated against IMGT germline references using PyIR, a Python wrapper for IgBLAST v1.9. Any read was removed if the V/J assignment was weak (E-value above 1e-6), the CDR3 was missing, or the read contained stop codons, out-of-frame junctions, or ambiguous translated residues. V3J clonotypes were defined as sequences sharing an identical inferred V gene, J gene, and CDR3 amino acid sequence. Percentage overlap between repertoires was computed as shared unique clonotypes divided by the size of the smaller repertoire. Richness of each repertoire was evaluated using RTK rarefaction, the Chao1 estimator, and Recon v2.1 estimates of unobserved clonotypes. Generation probabilities were computed with OLGA for all TCRbeta clonotypes obtained by the gDNA method from a few donors. TCRdb provides this immuneACCESS table in a form limited to in-frame rearrangements. Some clones are lacking; in checked studies, under half of them reflect an unresolved V gene, and why the rest are absent is not known. That table gives V, J and clone size, and the DNA gave D and trimming. In all, the sample holds approximately 980,000 clones, and around 80% of those were seen once. The ten largest account for approximately 1.5% of the sample.

Overall study results and their limits: Rarefaction of sorted-subset datasets indicated incomplete sequencing despite the large sequencing depth. Naive subsets generally had larger estimated clonotype richness than memory subsets did. Pairwise subsampling indicated that sequencing depth was expected to affect the degree of clonotype sharing among donors. Because the study included only a small number of donors, the genetic and exposure-history diversity represented was limited. Sampling was restricted to blood, and TCR repertoires in tissue are likely to differ from TCR repertoires in blood. Higher generation probabilities were observed for clonotypes shared by all four sorted-subset donors than for non-shared clonotypes. Across a few donors, 5% to 6% of naive CD4, approximately 3.6% of naive CD8, about 2% of memory CD4, and approximately 0.4% of memory CD8 clonotypes were shared.

V and J are trimmed by 3 bases and 5 bases, and the gene matches miss 4 bases of the junction. Via the germline V gene, CDR1 is ENHRY and CDR2 SYGVKD. There are 16 amino acids in the CDR3, from cysteine to phenylalanine inclusive. Only the CDR3 region is kept as DNA, spanning 48 bases read in frame from base 1. This TCR was recovered from a man younger than 30 in good health. Source material: memory CD4+ T cells sorted from blood. What the cell subset or site label conveys for this sample: CD45RA-negative fraction. Recombination joined TRBV10-3 with TRBJ2-1; 13 central bases correspond to TRBD2. The DNA sequence is as follows: TGTGCCATCAGTGAATTTGGGACTAGCGGGGACAATGAGCAGTTCTTC. This yields the protein CAISEFGTSGDNEQFF.